A single sample gave rise to the 8 T cell receptor beta chains below, sequenced in a study of shared clonotypes between healthy human individuals (TCRdb year 2020). The library was made by the immunoSEQ multiplex PCR assay. Imported from immuneACCESS, the table was reduced by TCRdb to in-frame sequences with V and J called. These copies leave out some clones; in studies compared against another copy, an unresolved V gene accounts for under half, and the cause of the remainder is not known. Within this sample are millions of clones, with about 92% of them counted one time only. Around 0.14% of the sample goes to the ten largest clones. Material for sequencing was naive CD4+ T cells sorted from blood. The sample's cell subset or site label, decoded: CD45RA+ positively selected. These receptors all stem from a man younger than 30 in good health.

The chain joins TRBV10-3 to TRBJ2-5, with TRBD2 matching 9 bases. Unmatched junction bases numbered 12, after V lost 7 bases and J lost 6 bases. Germline assignment: CDR1 ENHRY and CDR2 SYGVKD. The CDR3 sequence is 15 residues long. CDR3 residues: CAINSQGGGAQTQYF. Here the CDR3 DNA reads TGTGCCATCAATTCACAGGGCGGGGGGGCACAGACCCAGTACTTC.

The chain has TRBV6-5 and TRBJ1-2, with D unclear. V was pared by 7 bases and J by 4 bases, with 13 bases between. The germline gives CDR1 MNHEY, CDR2 SVGAGI. There are 13 residues in the CDR3. CDR3 in amino acids: CASTRGGSYGYTF. DNA for the CDR3: TGTGCCAGCACCCGAGGAGGGAGCTATGGCTACACCTTC.

The J gene is TRBJ2-7, the V gene TRBV6-1; 15 nucleotides agree with TRBD2. V was pared by 2 bases and J by 0 bases, with 17 bases of the junction left unmatched. The CDR3 has 22 amino acids. Germline CDR1 reads MNHNS; CDR2 reads SASEGT. The CDR3 DNA reads TGTGCCAGCAGTGAAAGGCCGGAGCTGGGACTAGCGGGAGGTATTAGCTCCTACGAGCAGTACTTC. Translating gives CASSERPELGLAGGISSYEQYF.

The rearrangement links TRBV5-4 to TRBJ2-1; D gene ambiguous. V shed 3 bases and J shed 8 bases, with 18 bases lying between them. Germline assignment: CDR1 SGHNT and CDR2 YYREEE (reference sequence). The CDR3 consists of 15 residues. The CDR3 sequence is CASSSRDDGLHEQFF. The CDR3, as DNA: TGTGCCAGCAGCTCTAGGGATGACGGCCTCCATGAGCAGTTCTTC. Combining the CDR3 with reference TRBV5-4 and TRBJ2-1 gives the whole variable domain ETGVTQSPTHLIKTRGQQVTLRCSSQSGHNTVSWYQQALGQGPQFIFQYYREEENGRGNFPPRFSGLQFPNYSSELNVNALELDDSALYLCASSSRDDGLHEQFFGPGTRLTVL.

The chain couples TRBV28 to TRBJ1-3; 9 bases are shared with TRBD1. The junction had 15 bases not matched to a gene; V was cut back by 5 bases and J by 4 bases. This CDR3 comprises 18 residues. Germline V gives CDR1 MDHEN, CDR2 SYDVKM. DNA of the CDR3: TGTGCCAGCAGTAAACCGGGACAGGGTCGTAGTAAGGGAAACACCATATATTTT. Protein product: CASSKPGQGRSKGNTIYF.

V usage is TRBV5-4 and J usage is TRBJ2-1; 9 bases fit TRBD2. Trimming took 0 bases from V and 4 from J; bases not matched to a gene: 5. Germline CDR1 SGHNT, CDR2 YYREEE (reference sequence). This CDR3 spans 16 amino acids. The CDR3 reads CASSLAATSGYNEQFF. The DNA of the CDR3 is TGTGCCAGCAGCTTGGCCGCGACTAGCGGTTACAATGAGCAGTTCTTC.

V usage is TRBV19 and J usage is TRBJ1-3; no reliable D call. CDR3 size: 14 residues. Deletions cut 5 bases from V and 3 bases from J, with 11 bases between. Germline CDR1 is LNHDA and CDR2 is SQIVND (reference sequence). CDR3 nucleotides: TGTGCCAGTAGTCTCCCGAAGGGTGGAAACACCATATATTTT. This encodes CASSLPKGGNTIYF.

V is TRBV7-2 and J is TRBJ2-5, with D possibly TRBD2 on 7 matching bases. The CDR3 has 17 residues. CDR1 SGHTA and CDR2 FQGNSA come from the germline V gene. V lost 5 bases, J lost 5 bases, and 24 bases lay in between. The CDR3 loop is CASSHKSGGLIAETQYF. CDR3 nucleotide sequence: TGTGCCAGCAGCCACAAGTCGGGGGGCCTTATAGCCGAGACCCAGTACTTC.